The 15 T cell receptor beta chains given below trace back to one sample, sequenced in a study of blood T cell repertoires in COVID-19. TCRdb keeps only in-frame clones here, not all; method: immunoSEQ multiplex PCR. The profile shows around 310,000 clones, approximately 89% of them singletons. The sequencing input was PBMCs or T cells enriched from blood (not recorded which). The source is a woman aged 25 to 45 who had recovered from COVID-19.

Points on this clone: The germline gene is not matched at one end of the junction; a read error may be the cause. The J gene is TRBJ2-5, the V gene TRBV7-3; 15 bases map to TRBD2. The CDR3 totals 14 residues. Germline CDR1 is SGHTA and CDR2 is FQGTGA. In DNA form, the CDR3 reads TGTGCCAGCAGCCCCGGACTAGCGGGAGGGCCCTGGGACTTC. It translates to CASSPGLAGGPWDF.

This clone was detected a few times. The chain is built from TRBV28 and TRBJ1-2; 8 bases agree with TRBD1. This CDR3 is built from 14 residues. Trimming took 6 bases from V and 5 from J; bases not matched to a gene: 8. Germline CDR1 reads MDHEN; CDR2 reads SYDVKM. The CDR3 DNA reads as TGTGCCAGCAGGCTACCGGGACAGGTTTATGGCTACACCTTC. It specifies CASRLPGQVYGYTF.

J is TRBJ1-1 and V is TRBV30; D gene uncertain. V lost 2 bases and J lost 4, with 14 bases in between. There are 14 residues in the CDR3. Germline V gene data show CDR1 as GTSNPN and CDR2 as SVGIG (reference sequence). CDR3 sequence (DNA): TGTGCCTGGAGTCCACGTGGGAGAAGCACTGAAGCTTTCTTT. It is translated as CAWSPRGRSTEAFF.

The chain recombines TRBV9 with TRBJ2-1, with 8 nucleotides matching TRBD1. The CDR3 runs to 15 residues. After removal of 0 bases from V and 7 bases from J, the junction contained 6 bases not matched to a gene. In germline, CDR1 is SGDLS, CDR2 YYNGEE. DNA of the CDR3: TGTGCCAGCAGCGTAGAACAGGGGGTAGGGAATGAGCAGTTCTTC. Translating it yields CASSVEQGVGNEQFF.

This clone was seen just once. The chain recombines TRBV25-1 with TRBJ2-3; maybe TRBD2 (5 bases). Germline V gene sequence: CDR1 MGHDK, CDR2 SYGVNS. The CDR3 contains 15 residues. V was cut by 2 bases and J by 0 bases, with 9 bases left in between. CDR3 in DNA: TGTGCCAGCAGTGAAGTACTAGGTAGCACAGATACGCAGTATTTT. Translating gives CASSEVLGSTDTQYF.

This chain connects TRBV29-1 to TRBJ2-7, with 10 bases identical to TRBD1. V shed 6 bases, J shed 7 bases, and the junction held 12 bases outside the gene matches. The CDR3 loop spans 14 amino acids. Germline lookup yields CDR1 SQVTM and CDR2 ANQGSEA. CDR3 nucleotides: TGCAGCGTATCCAGGGGGACAGGGGCGGTGGAGCAGTACTTC. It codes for CSVSRGTGAVEQYF.

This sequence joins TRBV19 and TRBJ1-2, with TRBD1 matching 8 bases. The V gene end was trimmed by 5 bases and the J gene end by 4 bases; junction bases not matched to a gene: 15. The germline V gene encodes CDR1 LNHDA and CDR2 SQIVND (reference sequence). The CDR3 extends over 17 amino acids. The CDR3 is CASSLQGALPTLYGYTF. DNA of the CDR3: TGTGCCAGTAGTCTGCAGGGGGCCCTACCAACACTCTATGGCTACACCTTC.

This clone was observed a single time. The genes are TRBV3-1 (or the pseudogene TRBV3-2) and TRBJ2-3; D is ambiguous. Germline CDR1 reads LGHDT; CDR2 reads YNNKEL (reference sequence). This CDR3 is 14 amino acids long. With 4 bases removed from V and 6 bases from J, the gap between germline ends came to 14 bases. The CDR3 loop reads CASSLTEAPDTQYF. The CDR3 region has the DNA TGTGCCAGCAGCCTTACTGAAGCCCCGGATACGCAGTATTTT.

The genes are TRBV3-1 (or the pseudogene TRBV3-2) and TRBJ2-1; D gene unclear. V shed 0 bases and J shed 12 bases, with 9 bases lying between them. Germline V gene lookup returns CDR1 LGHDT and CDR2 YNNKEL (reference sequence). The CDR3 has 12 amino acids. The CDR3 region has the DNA TGTGCCAGCAGCCAAGAAGACTTGGGGCAGTTCTTC. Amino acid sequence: CASSQEDLGQFF.

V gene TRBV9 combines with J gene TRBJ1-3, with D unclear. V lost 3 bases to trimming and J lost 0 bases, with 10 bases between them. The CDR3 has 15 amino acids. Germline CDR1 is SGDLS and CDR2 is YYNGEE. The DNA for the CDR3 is TGTGCCAGCAGCGCTCAGGTTAGCTCTGGAAACACCATATATTTT. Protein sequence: CASSAQVSSGNTIYF.

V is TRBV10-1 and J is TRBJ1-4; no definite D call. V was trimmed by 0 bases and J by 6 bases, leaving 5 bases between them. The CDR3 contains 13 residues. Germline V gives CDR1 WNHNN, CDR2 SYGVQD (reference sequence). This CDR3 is CASSESSYEKLFF. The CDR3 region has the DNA TGCGCCAGCAGTGAGTCGTCCTATGAAAAACTGTTTTTT.

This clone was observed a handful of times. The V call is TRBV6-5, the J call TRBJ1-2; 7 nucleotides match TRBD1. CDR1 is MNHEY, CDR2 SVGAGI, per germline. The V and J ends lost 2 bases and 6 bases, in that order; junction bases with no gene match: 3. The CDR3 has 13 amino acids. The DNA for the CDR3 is TGTGCCAGCAGTTACAGGGGGCTGGATGGCTACACCTTC. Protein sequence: CASSYRGLDGYTF.

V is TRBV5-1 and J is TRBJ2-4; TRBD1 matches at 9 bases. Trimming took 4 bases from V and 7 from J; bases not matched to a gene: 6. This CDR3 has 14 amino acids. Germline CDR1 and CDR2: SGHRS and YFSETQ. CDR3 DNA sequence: TGCGCCAGCAGCCCGGGGACAGGGAGTAACATTCAGTACTTC. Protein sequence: CASSPGTGSNIQYF.

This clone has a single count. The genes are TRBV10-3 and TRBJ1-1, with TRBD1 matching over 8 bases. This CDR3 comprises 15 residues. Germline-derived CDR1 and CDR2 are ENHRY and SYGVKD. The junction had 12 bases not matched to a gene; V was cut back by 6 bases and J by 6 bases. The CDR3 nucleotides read TGTGCCATCAGCGATGGGACAGGTCTCAGGGCTGAAGCTTTCTTT. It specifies CAISDGTGLRAEAFF.

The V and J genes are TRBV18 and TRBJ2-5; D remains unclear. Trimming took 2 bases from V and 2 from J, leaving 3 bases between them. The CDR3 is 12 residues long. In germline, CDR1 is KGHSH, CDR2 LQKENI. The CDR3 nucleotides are TGTGCCAGCTCACCAGAGCAAGAGACCCAGTACTTC. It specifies CASSPEQETQYF.